Below, 21 T cell receptor beta chains from the same sample are listed, as sequenced in a study of radiotherapy plus CTLA-4 blockade in lung cancer (dated by TCRdb to the late 2010s). Library generation was performed with the immunoSEQ multiplex PCR assay. TCRdb holds this immuneACCESS table with in-frame rearrangements only. Some clones are missing; in checked studies, unresolved V genes explain under half, and the rest has no known cause. The sample data list about 59,000 clones, and about 70% of these were observed just once. The top ten clonotypes cover about 8.3% of the sample. The specimen comprised peripheral blood, sampled from a patient treated with radiotherapy plus ipilimumab. These receptors all stem from a human donor with non-small cell lung cancer whose response to radiotherapy plus ipilimumab could not be evaluated.

The V and J genes are TRBV27 and TRBJ2-1; TRBD2 agrees at 10 bases. The CDR3 is 15 amino acids. Trimming took 5 bases from V and 3 from J; bases not matched to a gene: 4. Per the germline V gene, CDR1 is MNHEY and CDR2 is SMNVEV (reference sequence). The CDR3 region has the DNA TGTGCCAGCAGTGCCTGGACTAGCGGCTACAATGAGCAGTTCTTC. This codes for CASSAWTSGYNEQFF.

The chain has TRBV6-1 and TRBJ2-1; 10 positions match TRBD2. Germline V CDR1 and CDR2: MNHNS, SASEGT. After removal of 4 bases from V and 4 bases from J, the junction contained 1 base not matched to a gene. The CDR3 has 14 residues. The CDR3: CASSVAGGYNEQFF. As DNA, the CDR3 is TGTGCCAGCAGTGTAGCGGGGGGTTACAATGAGCAGTTCTTC.

The V gene is TRBV18, the J gene TRBJ2-7; 8 nucleotides line up with TRBD1. The CDR3 is 16 residues long. J was trimmed by 6 bases and V by 0 bases; bases with no gene match: 10. Germline V gene data show CDR1 as KGHSH and CDR2 as LQKENI. The CDR3 region has the DNA TGTGCCAGCTCACCACCCGGCTGGACAGGGTATGGCGAGCAGTACTTC. Its protein is CASSPPGWTGYGEQYF. Supplemented by reference TRBV18 and TRBJ2-7, the full variable domain reads NAGVMQNPRHLVRRRGQEARLRCSPMKGHSHVYWYRQLPEEGLKFMVYLQKENIIDESGMPKERFSAEFPKEGPSILRIQQVVRGDSAAYFCASSPPGWTGYGEQYFGPGTRLTVT.

This clone was detected once. The gene calls are TRBV9 and TRBJ2-1; D possibly corresponds to TRBD1 (5 bases). Trimming removed 4 bases at V and 3 bases at J, with 8 bases between. Germline V gene lookup returns CDR1 SGDLS and CDR2 YYNGEE. This CDR3 is 13 amino acids long. CDR3 nucleotides: TGTGCCAGCAGCTCAGACAGCTACAATGAGCAGTTCTTC. Translation: CASSSDSYNEQFF.

This chain uses TRBV4-3 with TRBJ2-1; TRBD2 matches at 9 bases. This CDR3 comprises 18 residues. Germline assignment: CDR1 LGHNA and CDR2 YSLEER. With 1 base clipped from V and 5 bases from J, the junction kept 12 bases outside the gene matches. The CDR3 DNA reads as TGCGCCAGCAGCCAAGGTCCCCCCCCTAGCGGGGCCAACAATGAGCAGTTCTTC. Translation gives CASSQGPPPSGANNEQFF.

The chain couples TRBV7-2 to TRBJ2-4, with 7 bases identical to TRBD1. Germline CDR1 reads SGHTA; CDR2 reads FQGNSA. V lost 5 bases, J lost 0 bases, and 7 bases stayed unmatched. This CDR3 has 16 residues. The CDR3 protein is CASSTTGTLAKNIQYF. DNA for the CDR3: TGTGCCAGCAGCACGACAGGGACGCTAGCCAAAAACATTCAGTACTTC.

V gene TRBV4-3 combines with J gene TRBJ2-3; D is uncertain. Looked up from germline, CDR1 is LGHNA and CDR2 is YSLEER. CDR3 size: 16 residues. The V end was cut by 1 base, the J end by 2 bases, with 13 bases between. CDR3 region: CASSQAGLADTDTQYF. The CDR3 bases are TGCGCCAGCAGCCAAGCCGGCTTAGCCGACACAGATACGCAGTATTTT.

The CDR3 loop is CASSEHLAGYNQETQYF. The CDR3 DNA sequence: TGTGCCAGCAGCGAACATCTAGCGGGGTATAACCAAGAGACCCAGTACTTC. The rearrangement uses TRBV5-6 and TRBJ2-5, with TRBD2 identical over 9 bases. Trimming removed 4 bases from V and 0 bases from J; junction bases left unmatched: 10. CDR1 is SGHDT and CDR2 is YYEEEE in the germline V gene. The CDR3 is 17 amino acids.

The chain recombines TRBV7-9 with TRBJ1-4, with 7 bases identical to TRBD1. Germline V gene lookup returns CDR1 SEHNR and CDR2 FQNEAQ (reference sequence). The CDR3 consists of 17 residues. The trim removed 3 bases at V and 1 base at J, leaving 8 bases unmatched. The CDR3 is CASSFGTVDLTNEKLFF. In nucleotides, the CDR3 is TGTGCCAGCAGCTTCGGGACAGTTGATCTAACTAATGAAAAACTGTTTTTT.

The chain recombines TRBV7-9 with TRBJ1-2; TRBD1 matches 8 bases. Per the germline V gene, CDR1 is SEHNR and CDR2 is FQNEAQ (reference sequence). This CDR3 spans 16 amino acids. V lost 3 bases and J lost 4; bases outside the gene matches: 10. The CDR3 is CASSFPRIQGVYGYTF. The CDR3 coding sequence is TGTGCCAGCAGCTTTCCCCGAATACAGGGGGTCTATGGCTACACCTTC.

The rearrangement joins TRBV28 to TRBJ2-5, with TRBD1 as a possible D gene (5 bases). Per the germline V gene, CDR1 is MDHEN and CDR2 is SYDVKM. Trimming removed 11 bases from V and 2 bases from J, with 18 bases in between. The CDR3 totals 14 residues. Here the CDR3 reads CALSGAGYQETQYF. CDR3 in DNA: TGTGCCCTCAGTGGGGCAGGGTATCAAGAGACCCAGTACTTC.

This chain uses TRBV19 with TRBJ2-1, with 7 bases fitting TRBD2. The CDR3 covers 12 residues. Germline trimming cut 5 bases from V and 15 bases from J; bases unmatched to any gene: 10. Looked up from germline, CDR1 is LNHDA and CDR2 is SQIVND (reference sequence). The CDR3 reads CASSSSGGNAFF. The CDR3 DNA is TGTGCCAGTAGTTCCTCCGGGGGGAATGCGTTCTTC.

This clone has only one observation. This rearrangement joins TRBV11-2 to TRBJ2-2, with D maybe TRBD1 (6 bases). This CDR3 is built from 14 residues. The V gene's germline CDR1 is SGHAT and CDR2 FQNNGV. Trimming left V 3 bases short and J 8 bases short, with 13 bases between. CDR3 sequence reads: CASSFSGVDGELFF. The CDR3 nucleotides read TGTGCCAGCAGCTTTTCAGGGGTGGATGGGGAGCTGTTTTTT.

The V and J genes are TRBV4-3 and TRBJ2-3, with D maybe TRBD1 (6 bases). V lost 2 bases, J lost 3 bases, and 15 bases lay in between. Germline loops: CDR1 LGHNA, CDR2 YSLEER. The CDR3 has 16 amino acids. CDR3 loop: CASSQFYQGRTDTQYF. The DNA for the CDR3 is TGCGCCAGCAGCCAATTCTATCAGGGGCGTACAGATACGCAGTATTTT.

The rearrangement links TRBV2 to TRBJ2-3; TRBD1 matches at 7 bases. This CDR3 spans 13 amino acids. Germline V gives CDR1 SNHLY, CDR2 FYNNEI. Trimming cost V 6 bases and J 3 bases; bases outside gene matches: 3. The DNA for the CDR3 is TGTGCCAGCAGACAGGGACAGACAGATACGCAGTATTTT. It specifies CASRQGQTDTQYF. The full variable domain, completed using reference TRBV2 and TRBJ2-3, is EPEVTQTPSHQVTQMGQEVILRCVPISNHLYFYWYRQILGQKVEFLVSFYNNEISEKSEIFDDQFSVERPDGSNFTLKIRSTKLEDSAMYFCASRQGQTDTQYFGPGTRLTVL.

The chain recombines TRBV4-2 with TRBJ2-3; TRBD2 matches 13 bases. Trimming at V came to 4 bases and at J to 0 bases, leaving 10 bases not matched to a gene. CDR1 is LGHNA, CDR2 YNFKEQ, per germline. The CDR3 consists of 19 residues. In DNA form, the CDR3 reads TGTGCCAGCAGCCCGGGACTAGCGGGGCCCGAGTCTAGCACAGATACGCAGTATTTT. It yields the protein CASSPGLAGPESSTDTQYF.

The chain recombines TRBV7-2 with TRBJ1-5; 9 nucleotides agree with TRBD1. This CDR3 comprises 16 residues. The germline CDR1 and CDR2 sequences are SGHTA and FQGNSA. Losses at the gene ends were 0 bases for V and 5 bases for J; bases not matched to a gene: 5. CDR3 in amino acids: CASSLAGQGNDQPQHF. The CDR3 bases are TGTGCCAGCAGCTTAGCCGGACAGGGGAACGATCAGCCCCAGCATTTT.

The chain employs TRBV7-9 and TRBJ1-2, with 8 bases identical to TRBD1. CDR1 and CDR2 from the germline V gene are SEHNR and FQNEAQ (reference sequence). CDR3 length: 13 residues. J was trimmed by 7 bases and V by 8 bases; bases with no gene match: 9. CDR3 in amino acids: CASGQGASSGYTF. CDR3 in DNA: TGTGCCAGCGGTCAGGGGGCGTCGAGTGGCTACACCTTC.

The DNA for the CDR3 is TGTGCCAGCAGGGGGCCCTACGAGCAGTACTTC. This encodes CASRGPYEQYF. The chain is built from TRBV6-1 and TRBJ2-7, with a tentative D call TRBD1 (5 bases). The CDR3 contains 11 residues. The germline V and J ends were trimmed by 6 bases and 2 bases, with 5 bases remaining between them. Germline V gene data show CDR1 as MNHNS and CDR2 as SASEGT.

The CDR3 DNA follows: TGTGCCAGTAGTCAACCGGGACAGGGAGTAAATGAAAAACTGTTTTTT. As protein: CASSQPGQGVNEKLFF. The chain joins TRBV19 to TRBJ1-4; TRBD1 matches at 9 bases. Per the germline V gene, CDR1 is LNHDA and CDR2 is SQIVND (reference sequence). This CDR3 spans 16 amino acids. Trimming removed 5 bases from V and 5 bases from J; junction bases left unmatched: 9.

This clone was seen a few times. This chain joins TRBV10-3 and TRBJ1-1; 7 positions match TRBD1. The germline CDR1 and CDR2 sequences are ENHRY and SYGVKD. V lost 4 bases, J lost 0 bases, and 2 bases stayed unmatched. The CDR3 is 14 residues long. The CDR3: CAISGGQMNTEAFF. In DNA, the CDR3 is TGTGCCATCAGTGGGGGACAGATGAACACTGAAGCTTTCTTT.